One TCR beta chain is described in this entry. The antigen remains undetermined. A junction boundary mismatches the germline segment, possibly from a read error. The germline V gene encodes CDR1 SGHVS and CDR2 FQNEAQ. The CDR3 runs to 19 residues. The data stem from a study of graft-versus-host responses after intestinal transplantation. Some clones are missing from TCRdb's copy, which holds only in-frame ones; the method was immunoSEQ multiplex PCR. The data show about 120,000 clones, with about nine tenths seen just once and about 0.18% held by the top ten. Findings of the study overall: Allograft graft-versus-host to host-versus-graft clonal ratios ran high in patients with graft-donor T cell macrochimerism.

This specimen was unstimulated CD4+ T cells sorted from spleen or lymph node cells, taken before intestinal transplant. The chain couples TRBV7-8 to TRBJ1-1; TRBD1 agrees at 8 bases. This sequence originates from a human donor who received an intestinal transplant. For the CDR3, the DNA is TGTACCAGCAGCTTGAAGGAAGGACAGGGAGGATGGCTGAACACTGAAGCTTTCTTT. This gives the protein CTSSLKEGQGGWLNTEAFF.